This T cell receptor beta chain was identified in a study of CD8+ T cells in alopecia areata. RNA extraction was followed by reverse transcription into cDNA, which acted as the sequencing template. Sequencing used immunoSEQ multiplex PCR; TCRdb keeps in-frame clones, though not all of them. The sample lists some 120,000 clones; 47% were seen once. Study observations and caveats: Sequencing of scalp tissue also captures the resident alphabeta T cells of normal skin. The study found TCR sharing across patients less clear than in mice, possibly for HLA reasons. Scalp lesions, especially in alopecia totalis/universalis, had higher clonality than normal scalp.

This clone has only a few counts. No antigen is known for it. Trimming cost V 8 bases and J 4 bases, with 18 bases left between them. The CDR3 is made up of 14 amino acids. From germline, CDR1 is SQVTM and CDR2 ANQGSEA. The investigators collected lesional scalp punch biopsies and peripheral blood from alopecia areata patients. This clonotype was sampled from a human donor with alopecia areata. J is TRBJ2-1 and V is TRBV29-1; a possible D gene is TRBD2 (7 bases). The sample comprised NKG2D-low CD8+ T cells sorted from blood. The DNA of the CDR3 is TGCAGCTCCACGGACAGCGGGAATTACAATGAGCAGTTCTTC. It specifies CSSTDSGNYNEQFF.